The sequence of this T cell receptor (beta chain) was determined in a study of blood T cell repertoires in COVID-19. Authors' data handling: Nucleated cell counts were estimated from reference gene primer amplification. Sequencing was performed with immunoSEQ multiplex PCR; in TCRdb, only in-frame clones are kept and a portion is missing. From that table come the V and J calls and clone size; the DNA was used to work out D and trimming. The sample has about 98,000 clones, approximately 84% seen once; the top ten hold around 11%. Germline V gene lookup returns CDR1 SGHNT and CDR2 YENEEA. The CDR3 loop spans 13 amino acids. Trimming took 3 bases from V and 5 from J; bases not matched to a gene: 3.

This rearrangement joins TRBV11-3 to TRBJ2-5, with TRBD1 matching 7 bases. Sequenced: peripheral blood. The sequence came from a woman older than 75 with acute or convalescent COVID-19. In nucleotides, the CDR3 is TGTGCCAGCAGCTTCGACAGGGCCGAGACCCAGTACTTC. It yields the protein CASSFDRAETQYF.